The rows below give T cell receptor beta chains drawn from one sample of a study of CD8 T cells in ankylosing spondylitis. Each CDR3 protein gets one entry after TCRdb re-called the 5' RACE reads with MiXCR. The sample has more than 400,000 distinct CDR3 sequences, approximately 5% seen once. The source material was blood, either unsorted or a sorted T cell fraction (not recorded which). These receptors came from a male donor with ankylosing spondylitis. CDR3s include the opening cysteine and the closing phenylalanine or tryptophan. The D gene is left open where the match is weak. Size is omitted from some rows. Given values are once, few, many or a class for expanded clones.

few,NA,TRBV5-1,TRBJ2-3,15,TGCGCCAGCAGCCCCGCCCCAGGGGGCACAGATACGCAGTATTTT,CASSPAPGGTDTQYF
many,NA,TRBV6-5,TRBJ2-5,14,TGTGCCAGCAGTTACGTTTCTAGGATGGAGACCCAGTACTTC,CASSYVSRMETQYF
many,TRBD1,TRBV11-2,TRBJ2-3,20,TGTGCCAGCAGTTCTCCCCCGGCATGGGACAGGGGAGGGGGCACAGATACGCAGTATTTT,CASSSPPAWDRGGGTDTQYF
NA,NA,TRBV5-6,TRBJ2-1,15,TGTGCCAGCAGCTTGGGACTGGGGGTGTACAATGAGCAGTTCTTC,CASSLGLGVYNEQFF
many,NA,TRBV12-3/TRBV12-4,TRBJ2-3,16,TGTGCCAGCAGTTTATTTTCAGCTAGCGGCACAGATACGCAGTATTTT,CASSLFSASGTDTQYF
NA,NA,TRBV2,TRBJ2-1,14,TGTGCCAGCAGTTATATTACCGGGGGCGCGGAGCAGTTCTTC,CASSYITGGAEQFF
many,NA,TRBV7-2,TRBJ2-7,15,TGTGCCAGCAGCCCTCAGGGAGGGGGCGTTCGGGAGCAGTACTTC,CASSPQGGGVREQYF
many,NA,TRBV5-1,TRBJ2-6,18,TGCGCCAGCAGCTTGGGGTACACCCTAATCTCTGGGGCCAACGTCCTGACTTTC,CASSLGYTLISGANVLTF
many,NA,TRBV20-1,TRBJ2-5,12,TGCAGTGCTACAAACCTCGGGGCTCCGACGTACTTC,CSATNLGAPTYF
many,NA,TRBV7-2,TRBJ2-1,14,TGTGCCAGCAGCTTACTCAACCCGATTGATGAGCAGTTCTTC,CASSLLNPIDEQFF
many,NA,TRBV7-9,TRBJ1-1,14,TGTGCCAGCAGCTCACGTTGGGGGGACACTGAAGCTTTCTTT,CASSSRWGDTEAFF
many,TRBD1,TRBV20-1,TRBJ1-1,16,TGCAGTGCTAGAGATATACCGGGACAGGGGGGTACTGAAGCTTTCTTT,CSARDIPGQGGTEAFF
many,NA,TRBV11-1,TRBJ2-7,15,TGTGCCAGCAGCTTAGGTATTAGCGCCTCCTACGAGCAGTACTTC,CASSLGISASYEQYF
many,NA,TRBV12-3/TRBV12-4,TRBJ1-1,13,TGTGCCAGCACTCGGACTCTGAACACTGAAGCTTTCTTT,CASTRTLNTEAFF
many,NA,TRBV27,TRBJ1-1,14,TGTGCCAGCAGTTTCGCCTACCCCAACACTGAAGCTTTCTTT,CASSFAYPNTEAFF
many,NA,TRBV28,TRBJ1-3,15,TGTGCCAGCAGTTTTCACCCACCCTCTGGAAACACCATATATTTT,CASSFHPPSGNTIYF
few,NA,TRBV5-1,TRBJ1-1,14,TGCGCCAGCAGCCCGTTGGACGCTTACACTGAAGCTTTCTTT,CASSPLDAYTEAFF
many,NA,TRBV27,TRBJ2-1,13,TGTGCCAGCAGTCCAAGACAGGTCTATGAGCAGTTCTTC,CASSPRQVYEQFF
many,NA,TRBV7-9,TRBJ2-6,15,TGTGCCAGCAGCTCTCAGGCCTCTGGGGCCAACGTCCTGACTTTC,CASSSQASGANVLTF
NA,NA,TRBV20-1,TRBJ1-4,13,TGCAGTGCTACCTGGGGTGTTAATGAAAAACTGTTTTTT,CSATWGVNEKLFF
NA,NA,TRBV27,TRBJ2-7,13,TGTGCCAGCAGTTTATCGTCCCAATTCGAGCAGTACTTC,CASSLSSQFEQYF
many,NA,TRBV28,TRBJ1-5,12,TGTGCCAGCAGTTTTCGGTGGCAGCCCCAGCATTTT,CASSFRWQPQHF
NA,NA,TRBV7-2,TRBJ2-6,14,TGTGCCAGCAGCCCATTCACTGGGGCCAACGTCCTGACTTTC,CASSPFTGANVLTF
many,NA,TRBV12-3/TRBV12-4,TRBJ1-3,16,TGTGCCAGCAGTATTTATGGACATTTATCTGGAAACACCATATATTTT,CASSIYGHLSGNTIYF
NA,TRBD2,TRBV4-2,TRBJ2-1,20,TGTGCCAGCAGCCAAGTGGGACTAGCGGGAGGGCCGGGTTCCTACAATGAGCAGTTCTTC,CASSQVGLAGGPGSYNEQFF
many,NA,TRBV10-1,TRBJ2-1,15,TGCGCCAGCAGCCTACCTAGCGAACGGAGGGATGAGCAGTTCTTC,CASSLPSERRDEQFF
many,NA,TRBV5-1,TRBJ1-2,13,TGCGCCAGCAGCTCAGGGGAGGGCTATGGCTACACCTTC,CASSSGEGYGYTF
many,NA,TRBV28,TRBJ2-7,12,TGTGCCAGCAGCCCCGTTGACCACGAGCAGTACTTC,CASSPVDHEQYF
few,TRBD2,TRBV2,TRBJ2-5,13,TGTGCCAGCGGCAGTAGCGGGAGAGAGACCCAGTACTTC,CASGSSGRETQYF
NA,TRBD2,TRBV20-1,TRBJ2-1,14,TGCAGTGCCAATGTAGATAGCGGGGGTAATGAGCAGTTCTTC,CSANVDSGGNEQFF
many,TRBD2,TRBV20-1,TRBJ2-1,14,TGCAGTGCACGGACTAGCGGCTCCTACAATGAGCAGTTCTTC,CSARTSGSYNEQFF
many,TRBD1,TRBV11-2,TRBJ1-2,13,TGTGCCAGCAGCCCTAGCACAGGGGGCGGCTACACCTTC,CASSPSTGGGYTF
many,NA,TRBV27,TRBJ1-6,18,TGTGCCAGCGGACTCCTTTATGGGGGACTCTCCTATAATTCACCCCTCCACTTT,CASGLLYGGLSYNSPLHF
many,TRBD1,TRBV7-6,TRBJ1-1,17,TGTGCCAGCAGCTTTCGACAGGGGTCCCCGTCCACCACTGAAGCTTTCTTT,CASSFRQGSPSTTEAFF
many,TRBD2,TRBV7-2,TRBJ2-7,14,TGTGCCAGCAGCCCCTCTAGCGGGGGGTACGAGCAGTACTTC,CASSPSSGGYEQYF
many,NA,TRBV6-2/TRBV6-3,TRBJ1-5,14,TGTGCCAGCACGTCCAGGGTACTCAATCAGCCCCAGCATTTT,CASTSRVLNQPQHF
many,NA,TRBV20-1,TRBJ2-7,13,TGCAGTGCTAGCGAGGGACGGATCTACGAGCAGTACTTC,CSASEGRIYEQYF
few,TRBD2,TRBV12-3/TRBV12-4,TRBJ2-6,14,TGTGCCAGCAGTTTTTTTGCGGGGGGGAACGTCCTGACTTTC,CASSFFAGGNVLTF
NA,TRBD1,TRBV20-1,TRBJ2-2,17,TGCAGTGCTAGTGATACCATCCGGGACAGGGACACCGGGGAGCTGTTTTTT,CSASDTIRDRDTGELFF
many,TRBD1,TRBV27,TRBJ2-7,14,TGTGCCAGCAGTTTCGACAGGGGGATGGACGAGCAGTACTTC,CASSFDRGMDEQYF
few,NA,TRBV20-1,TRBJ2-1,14,TGCAGTGCTAAAGACTTTTATGCAGGGAATGAGCAGTTCTTC,CSAKDFYAGNEQFF
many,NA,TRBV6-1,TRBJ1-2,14,TGTGCCAGCAGCCCTCGAGGGGATCTCTATGGCTACACCTTC,CASSPRGDLYGYTF
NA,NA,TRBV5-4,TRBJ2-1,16,TGTGCCAGCAGTCCCCGACTAGGACTGTCCTACAATGAGCAGTTCTTC,CASSPRLGLSYNEQFF
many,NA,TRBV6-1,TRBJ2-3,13,TGTGCCAGCAGTCCTTGGATCACAGATACGCAGTATTTT,CASSPWITDTQYF